This TCR beta chain came from a study of cytomegalovirus exposure and HLA in healthy donors. Study-wide points: Previously analyzed data showed that most TCR beta V segments were productive at a frequency of about 87% or about 30%.

This clone showed up just a few times. No antigen is known for it. CDR3 length equals 14 residues. In germline, CDR1 is SGHRS, CDR2 YFSETQ. V gave up 4 bases and J gave up 1 base, with 10 bases separating them. The study ran its PCR with 60 Vbeta and 13 Jbeta primers. Sequencing used immunoSEQ multiplex PCR; TCRdb keeps in-frame clones, though not all of them. The profile covers 150,000 to 200,000 clones, with about 71% appearing a single time and approximately 1.5% taken by the ten largest. This TCR was sampled from a man aged 50-60 years in good health and CMV-seronegative. The rearrangement links TRBV5-1 to TRBJ2-3; D is possibly TRBD2 (6 bases). Material for sequencing was PBMCs. CDR3 loop: CASSVLAGTDTQYF. CDR3 DNA sequence: TGCGCCAGCAGCGTCTTAGCGGGCACAGATACGCAGTATTTT.